This T cell receptor (beta chain) is from a study of T cell changes during pregnancy in multiple sclerosis. The data were produced by immunoSEQ multiplex PCR, yet TCRdb's version contains in-frame clones alone and is incomplete. The table has 49,000 or so clones, 80% to 95% seen once. Between the trimmed V and J ends, which lost 0 bases and 5 bases, there was a span of 11 bases. Germline CDR1 and CDR2: SGHRS and YFSETQ. The CDR3 is made up of 14 amino acids. The sequence was collected from a female donor with multiple sclerosis, enrolled in a pregnancy study. The material was peripheral blood, obtained in the third trimester of pregnancy. The rearrangement links TRBV5-1 to TRBJ1-1, with a possible D match to TRBD1 (5 bases). CDR3 sequence reads: CASSLVGVYTEAFF. As DNA, the CDR3 is TGCGCCAGCAGCTTGGTAGGGGTTTATACTGAAGCTTTCTTT.